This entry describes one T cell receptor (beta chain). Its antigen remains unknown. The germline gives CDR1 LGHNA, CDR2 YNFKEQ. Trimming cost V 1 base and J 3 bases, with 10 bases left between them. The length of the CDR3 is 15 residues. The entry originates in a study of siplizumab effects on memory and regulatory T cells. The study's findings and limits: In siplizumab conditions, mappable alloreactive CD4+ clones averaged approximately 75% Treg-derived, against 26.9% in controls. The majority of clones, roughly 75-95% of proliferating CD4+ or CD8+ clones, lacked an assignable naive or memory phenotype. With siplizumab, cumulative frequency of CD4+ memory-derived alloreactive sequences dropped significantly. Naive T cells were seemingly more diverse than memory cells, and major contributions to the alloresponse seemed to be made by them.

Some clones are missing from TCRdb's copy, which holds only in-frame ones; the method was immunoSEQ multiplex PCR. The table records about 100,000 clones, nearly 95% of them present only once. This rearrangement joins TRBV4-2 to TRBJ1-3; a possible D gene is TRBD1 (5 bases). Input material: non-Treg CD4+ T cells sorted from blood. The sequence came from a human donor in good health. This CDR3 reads CASSQGSGVGNTIYF. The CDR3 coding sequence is TGTGCCAGCAGCCAAGGGTCGGGGGTTGGAAACACCATATATTTT.